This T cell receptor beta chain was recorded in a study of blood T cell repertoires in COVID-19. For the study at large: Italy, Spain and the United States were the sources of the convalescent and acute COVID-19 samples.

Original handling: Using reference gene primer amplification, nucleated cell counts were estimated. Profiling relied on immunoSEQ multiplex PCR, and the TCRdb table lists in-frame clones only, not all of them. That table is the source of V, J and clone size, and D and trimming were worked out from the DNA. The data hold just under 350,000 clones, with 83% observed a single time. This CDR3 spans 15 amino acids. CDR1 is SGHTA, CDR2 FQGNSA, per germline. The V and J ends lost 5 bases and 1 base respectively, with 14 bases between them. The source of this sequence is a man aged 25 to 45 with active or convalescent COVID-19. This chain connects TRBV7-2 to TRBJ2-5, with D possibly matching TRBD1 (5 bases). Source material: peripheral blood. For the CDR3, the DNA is TGTGCCAGCAGCACAAAGGGCACAGGCCAAGAGACCCAGTACTTC. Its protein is CASSTKGTGQETQYF.